This T cell receptor beta chain was documented in a study of blood T cell repertoires in COVID-19. About the study: The origin of the acute and convalescent COVID-19 samples was the United States, Italy and Spain. PBMCs, B-cell-depleted T cells, or T cells provided the cDNA or gDNA that made up the material.

In the authors' workflow: It was from reference gene primer amplification that nucleated cell counts were estimated. TCRdb keeps only in-frame clones here, not all; method: immunoSEQ multiplex PCR. D and trimming were read from the DNA, whereas the V and J calls and clone size are those reported in that table. This sample carries tens of thousands of clones, roughly 80% of them seen once, and the ten largest clones take over 4%. V lost 1 base and J lost 9, with 19 bases in between. The germline gives CDR1 SGHNT, CDR2 YENEEA. The CDR3 spans 16 residues. The clonotype comes from a woman aged 55 to 70 with acute or convalescent COVID-19. This chain connects TRBV11-3 to TRBJ2-1; TRBD1 is a possible D gene (6 bases). The sequenced sample was peripheral blood. The CDR3 is CASSLGRDKGTIEQFF. DNA for the CDR3: TGTGCCAGCAGCTTAGGACGGGACAAAGGGACCATTGAGCAGTTCTTC.